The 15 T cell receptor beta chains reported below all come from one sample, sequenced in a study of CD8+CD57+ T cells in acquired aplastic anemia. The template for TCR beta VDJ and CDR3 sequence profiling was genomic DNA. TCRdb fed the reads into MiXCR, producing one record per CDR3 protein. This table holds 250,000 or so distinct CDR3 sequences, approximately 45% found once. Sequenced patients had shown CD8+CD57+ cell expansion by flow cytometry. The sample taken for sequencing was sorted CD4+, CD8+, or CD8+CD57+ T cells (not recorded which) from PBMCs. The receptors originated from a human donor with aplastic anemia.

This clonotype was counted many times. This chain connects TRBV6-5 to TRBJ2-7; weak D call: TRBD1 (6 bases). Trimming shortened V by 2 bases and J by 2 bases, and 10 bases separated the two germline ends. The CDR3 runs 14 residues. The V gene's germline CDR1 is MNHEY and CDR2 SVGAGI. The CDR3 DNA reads TGTGCCAGCAGTTACGAGACAGGAGCCTACGAGCAGTACTTC. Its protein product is CASSYETGAYEQYF.

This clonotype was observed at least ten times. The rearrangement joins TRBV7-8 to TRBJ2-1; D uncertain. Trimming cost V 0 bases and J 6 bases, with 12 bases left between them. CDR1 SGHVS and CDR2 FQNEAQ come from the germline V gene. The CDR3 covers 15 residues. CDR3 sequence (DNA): TGTGCCAGCAGCTTAGCGCAAATAGAAGGCAATGAGCAGTTCTTC. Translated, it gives CASSLAQIEGNEQFF.

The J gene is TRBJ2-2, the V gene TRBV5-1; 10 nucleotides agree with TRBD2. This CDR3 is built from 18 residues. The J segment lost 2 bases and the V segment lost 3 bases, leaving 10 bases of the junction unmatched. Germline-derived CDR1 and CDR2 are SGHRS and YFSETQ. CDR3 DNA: TGCGCCAGCAGCTCCTCAGGACTAGCGGAGATTAACACCGGGGAGCTGTTTTTT. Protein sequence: CASSSSGLAEINTGELFF.

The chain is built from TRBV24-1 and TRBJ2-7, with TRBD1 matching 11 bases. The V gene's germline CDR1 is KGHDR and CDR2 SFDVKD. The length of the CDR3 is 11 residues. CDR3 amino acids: CWTGGYDEQYF. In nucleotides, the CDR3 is TGTTGGACAGGGGGCTACGACGAGCAGTACTTC.

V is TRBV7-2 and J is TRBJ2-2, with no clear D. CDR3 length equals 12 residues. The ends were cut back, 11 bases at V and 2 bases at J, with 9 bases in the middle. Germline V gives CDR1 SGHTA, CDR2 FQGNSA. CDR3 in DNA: TGTGCCCGGGCCAGCAACACCGGGGAGCTGTTTTTT. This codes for CARASNTGELFF.

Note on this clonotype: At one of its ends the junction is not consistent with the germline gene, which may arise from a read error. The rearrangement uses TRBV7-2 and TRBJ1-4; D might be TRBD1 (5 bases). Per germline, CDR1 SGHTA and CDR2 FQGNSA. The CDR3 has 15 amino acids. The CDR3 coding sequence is TGTGCCAGCAGCTTAGAAGGGACCCGTGGCGAAAAACTGGTTTTT. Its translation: CASSLEGTRGEKLVF.

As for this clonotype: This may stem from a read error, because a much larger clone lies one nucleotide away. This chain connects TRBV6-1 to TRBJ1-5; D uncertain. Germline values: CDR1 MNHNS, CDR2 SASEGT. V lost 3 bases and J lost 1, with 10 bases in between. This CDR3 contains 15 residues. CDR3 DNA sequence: TGTGCCAGCAGTGATGTGGACTACAGCAATCAGCCCCAGCATTTT. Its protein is CASSDVDYSNQPQHF.

CDR3 DNA sequence: TGTGCCTGGAGCTCTTCTAGGGGGACAGGGGACGAAAAACTGTTTTTT. It specifies CAWSSSRGTGDEKLFF. J is TRBJ1-4 and V is TRBV30; TRBD1 matches at 10 bases. V dropped 3 bases and J dropped 8; count of bases not matched to a gene: 12. Germline CDR1 is GTSNPN and CDR2 is SVGIG (reference sequence). The CDR3 loop spans 16 amino acids.

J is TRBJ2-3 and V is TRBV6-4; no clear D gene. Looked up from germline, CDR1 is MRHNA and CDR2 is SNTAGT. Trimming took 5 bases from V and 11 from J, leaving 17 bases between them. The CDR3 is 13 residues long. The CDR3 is CASSPAETDEQYF. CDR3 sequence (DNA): TGTGCCAGCAGTCCGGCCGAAACTGATGAGCAGTATTTT.

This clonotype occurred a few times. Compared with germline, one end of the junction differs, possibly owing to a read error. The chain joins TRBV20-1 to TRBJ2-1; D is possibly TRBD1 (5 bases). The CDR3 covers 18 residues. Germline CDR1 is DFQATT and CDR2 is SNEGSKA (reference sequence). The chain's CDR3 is CSARDPSDVTGAPNERFF. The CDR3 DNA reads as TGCAGTGCTAGAGATCCGTCCGATGTGACTGGGGCCCCCAATGAGCGGTTCTTC.

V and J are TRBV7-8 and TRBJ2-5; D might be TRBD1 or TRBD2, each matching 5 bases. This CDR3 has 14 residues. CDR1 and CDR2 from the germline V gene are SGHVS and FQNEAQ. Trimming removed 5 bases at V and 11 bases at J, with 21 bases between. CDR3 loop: CASSPSPTRGEQYF. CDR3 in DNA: TGTGCCAGCAGCCCCTCGCCGACGAGGGGAGAGCAGTACTTC.

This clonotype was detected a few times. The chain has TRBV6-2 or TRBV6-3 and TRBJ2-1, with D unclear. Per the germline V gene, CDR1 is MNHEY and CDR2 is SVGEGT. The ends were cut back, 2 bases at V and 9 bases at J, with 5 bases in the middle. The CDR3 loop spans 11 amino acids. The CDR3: CASSYILEQFF. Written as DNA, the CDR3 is TGTGCCAGCAGTTACATCCTTGAGCAGTTCTTC.

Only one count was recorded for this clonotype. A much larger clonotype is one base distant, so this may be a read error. In nucleotides, the CDR3 is TGTGCCAGCAGCGTACTCGCGGGGGGGCTGGCAGATACGCAGTATTTT. It specifies CASSVLAGGLADTQYF. V gene TRBV5-6 combines with J gene TRBJ2-3; 9 nucleotides line up with TRBD2. This CDR3 has 16 amino acids. Losses at the gene ends were 4 bases for V and 4 bases for J; bases not matched to a gene: 10. Germline V gives CDR1 SGHDT, CDR2 YYEEEE.

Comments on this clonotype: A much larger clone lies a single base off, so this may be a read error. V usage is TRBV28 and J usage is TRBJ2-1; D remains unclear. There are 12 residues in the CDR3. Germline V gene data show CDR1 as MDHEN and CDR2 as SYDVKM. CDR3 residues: CASSLGRNEQFF. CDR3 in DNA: TGCGCCAGCAGCTTGGGAAGGAATGAGCAGTTCTTC. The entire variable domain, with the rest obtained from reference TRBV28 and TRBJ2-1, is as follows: DVKVTQSSRYLVKRTGEKVFLECVQDMDHENMFWYRQDPGLGLRLIYFSYDVKMKEKGDIPEGYSVSREKKERFSLILESASTNQTSMYLCASSLGRNEQFFGPGTRLTVL.

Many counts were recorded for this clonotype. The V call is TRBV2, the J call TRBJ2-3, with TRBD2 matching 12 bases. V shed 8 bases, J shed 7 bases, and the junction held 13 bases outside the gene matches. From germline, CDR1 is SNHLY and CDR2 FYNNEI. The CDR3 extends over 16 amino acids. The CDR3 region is CASAGLAGNPGHTQYF. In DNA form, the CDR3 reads TGTGCCAGCGCAGGACTAGCGGGGAACCCAGGCCATACGCAGTATTTT.